This T cell receptor (beta chain) came from a study of T cell changes during pregnancy in multiple sclerosis (dated by TCRdb to the late 2010s). Describing the broader study: The study examined how the T cell repertoire changed over the course of pregnancy in women with multiple sclerosis.

To prepare the library, the immunoSEQ multiplex PCR assay was applied. Sourced from immuneACCESS, this table was stored by TCRdb with only in-frame sequences that have V and J called. A share of the clones is absent; for the studies checked, an unresolved V gene accounts for under half, and the remainder has no known explanation. The sample table shows 55,000 to 80,000 clones, and under 90% are seen once. The ten largest clones capture around 9.5% of the sample. V has 5 bases trimmed and J has 5 bases trimmed; junction bases matching no gene number 12. The cysteine opens and the phenylalanine closes a CDR3 of 17 amino acids. Only the CDR3 portion is preserved as DNA: 51 bases, with reading frame beginning at the first base. Remarks on this clone: The target of this receptor is not known. Base qualities are not at hand, and no much larger clone is one base apart.

In this chain, TRBV5-3 is recombined with TRBJ2-5, with TRBD2 identical over 13 junction bases. TRBV5-3 is given ORF status, its function remaining uncertain. The sample consisted of peripheral blood, taken after pregnancy. The TCR sequence derives from a female donor in good health, enrolled as a control in a pregnancy study. The sequence in DNA is TGTGCCAGAAGACTGGCGCGGGGACTAGCGGGATGCGAGACCCAGTACTTC. This yields the protein CARRLARGLAGCETQYF.